The T cell receptor (beta chain) under discussion was sequenced for a study of memory B cells and T cells in multiple sclerosis. General study findings and limits: Clone-set sizes differed between compartments, so shared clonotype counts needed normalization.

On this clone itself: What it recognizes is unknown.

Stimulus-free culture yielded autoproliferating CFSE-dim and non-proliferating CFSE-high T cells, each sequenced separately. About 50 million CFSE-labeled PBMCs were cultured less than nine days unstimulated, then replicate wells were pooled. CFSE at approximately 0.5 uM labeled the PBMCs, which were then cultured unstimulated. TCRdb's table, derived via immunoSEQ multiplex PCR, lists solely in-frame clones and lacks some. The sample lists roughly 30,000 clones, approximately 85% occurring once. Input material: PBMCs from blood kept in culture. The sequence derives from a human donor with multiple sclerosis.

The CDR3 reads CASSYGGSSYNEQFF. CDR3 nucleotides: TGTGCCAGCAGTTACGGCGGTAGCTCCTACAATGAGCAGTTCTTC. The genes are TRBV6-5 and TRBJ2-1, with D unresolved. The ends were cut back, 2 bases at V and 0 bases at J, with 8 bases in the middle. CDR3 length equals 15 residues. Germline CDR1 MNHEY, CDR2 SVGAGI.